What follows are 28 T cell receptor beta chains derived from one specimen sequenced in a study of cytotoxic CD8 clonotypes in ibrutinib-treated CLL. Sequencing used immunoSEQ multiplex PCR; TCRdb keeps in-frame clones, though not all of them. The sample carries approximately 300,000 clones, 80% recorded once. Specimen: PBMCs, collected before ibrutinib treatment. These TCRs come from a human donor with chronic lymphocytic leukemia.

The chain is built from TRBV7-6 and TRBJ2-7; D gene unclear. Germline CDR1 reads SGHVS; CDR2 reads FNYEAQ. V was cut by 6 bases and J by 0 bases, with 12 bases left in between. This CDR3 comprises 14 residues. Here the CDR3 reads CASSRLGSSYEQYF. The CDR3 DNA follows: TGTGCCAGCAGTCGACTGGGAAGCTCCTACGAGCAGTACTTC.

This sequence joins TRBV19 and TRBJ2-7, with 10 positions matching TRBD1. Germline V gene data show CDR1 as LNHDA and CDR2 as SQIVND (reference sequence). After removal of 7 bases from V and 4 bases from J, the junction contained 7 bases not matched to a gene. The CDR3 is made up of 14 amino acids. CDR3 in amino acids: CASTFRDRGYEQYF. The CDR3 DNA sequence: TGTGCCAGTACCTTTCGGGACAGGGGTTACGAGCAGTACTTC.

This clone has just one count. This chain joins TRBV27 and TRBJ1-1; D is unresolved. Per the germline V gene, CDR1 is MNHEY and CDR2 is SMNVEV (reference sequence). V dropped 6 bases and J dropped 7 bases, with 9 bases sitting between them. CDR3 length: 11 amino acids. CDR3 protein: CASRRRNEAFF. The CDR3 coding sequence is TGTGCCAGCAGGCGAAGAAATGAAGCTTTCTTT.

V and J are TRBV6-5 and TRBJ2-1; D not certain. V was pared by 2 bases and J by 9 bases, with 5 bases between. Per germline, CDR1 MNHEY and CDR2 SVGAGI. CDR3 size: 11 residues. This chain's CDR3 is CASSYGSEQFF. The CDR3, as DNA: TGTGCCAGCAGTTACGGTTCTGAGCAGTTCTTC.

V gene TRBV2 combines with J gene TRBJ1-1, with a possible D match to TRBD1 (5 bases). Between the trimmed V and J ends, which lost 3 bases and 1 base, there was a span of 6 bases. CDR1 is SNHLY and CDR2 is FYNNEI in the germline V gene. The CDR3 contains 13 residues. The CDR3 here is CASSDQGNTEAFF. The CDR3 coding sequence is TGTGCCAGCAGTGATCAGGGGAACACTGAAGCTTTCTTT.

A single count supports this clone. The chain employs TRBV18 and TRBJ1-5; TRBD1 matches 7 bases. This CDR3 spans 19 amino acids. Germline loops: CDR1 KGHSH, CDR2 LQKENI. The trim removed 3 bases at V and 0 bases at J, leaving 14 bases unmatched. The CDR3 DNA reads TGTGCCAGCTCACCCAGAGACAGGGCCCAAGGGTATAGCAATCAGCCCCAGCATTTT. Translation gives CASSPRDRAQGYSNQPQHF.

This chain connects TRBV2 to TRBJ1-1; TRBD1 might be the D (5 bases). The CDR3 is 12 amino acids. CDR1 SNHLY and CDR2 FYNNEI come from the germline V gene. Trimming took off 7 bases at V and 4 bases at J, with 10 bases between the two ends. CDR3 bases: TGTGCCAGCATAGTGGGGGGCACTGAAGCTTTCTTT. Translating it yields CASIVGGTEAFF.

J is TRBJ1-1 and V is TRBV29-1; D unresolved. Between the trimmed V and J ends, which lost 4 bases and 7 bases, there was a span of 10 bases. Germline lookup yields CDR1 SQVTM and CDR2 ANQGSEA. The CDR3 length is 11 residues. The CDR3 DNA reads TGCAGCGTTGCCGGCGGCCTTGAAGCTTTCTTT. It is translated as CSVAGGLEAFF. The full variable domain, rest sourced from reference TRBV29-1 and TRBJ1-1, is SAVISQKPSRDICQRGTSLTIQCQVDSQVTMMFWYRQQPGQSLTLIATANQGSEATYESGFVIDKFPISRPNLTFSTLTVSNMSPEDSSIYLCSVAGGLEAFFGQGTRLTVV.

The gene calls are TRBV29-1 and TRBJ2-3, with 9 bases matching TRBD1. V trimming: 6 bases; J trimming: 0 bases; junction bases outside the gene matches: 10. Looked up from germline, CDR1 is SQVTM and CDR2 is ANQGSEA. CDR3 size: 16 residues. The CDR3 DNA reads as TGCAGCGTGGGGTCAACAGGGGGCCCTAGCACAGATACGCAGTATTTT. Translation gives CSVGSTGGPSTDTQYF.

This chain connects TRBV28 to TRBJ2-7; 10 bases are shared with TRBD2. With V trimmed by 7 bases and J by 7 bases, 10 bases remained unmatched. The CDR3 covers 14 residues. The germline CDR1 and CDR2 sequences are MDHEN and SYDVKM. CDR3 amino acids: CASIETSGRGEQYF. The CDR3 DNA follows: TGTGCCAGCATCGAGACTAGCGGGCGGGGGGAGCAGTACTTC.

The chain joins TRBV7-2 to TRBJ2-5; tentatively, D is TRBD1 or TRBD2 (6 bases each). This CDR3 contains 16 residues. The V gene's germline CDR1 is SGHTA and CDR2 FQGNSA. The germline V and J ends were trimmed by 5 bases and 2 bases, with 18 bases remaining between them. The CDR3: CASSLIRGVLQETQYF. The CDR3 nucleotides read TGTGCCAGCAGCCTTATAAGGGGGGTACTACAAGAGACCCAGTACTTC.

The chain employs TRBV14 and TRBJ2-1; 11 nucleotides align to TRBD2. CDR1 SGHDN and CDR2 FVKESK come from the germline V gene. The CDR3 is 17 residues long. V was clipped by 5 bases and J by 2 bases; unmatched bases: 8. The CDR3 spells CASSSSGRYTTYNEQFF. The CDR3 nucleotides read TGTGCCAGCAGCTCTAGCGGGAGGTATACTACCTACAATGAGCAGTTCTTC.

The V call is TRBV14, the J call TRBJ2-3, with 8 bases matching TRBD2. The CDR3 loop spans 13 amino acids. V dropped 8 bases and J dropped 1; count of bases not matched to a gene: 2. Germline V gene data show CDR1 as SGHDN and CDR2 as FVKESK. The CDR3 region is CASSTSGTDTQYF. CDR3 DNA sequence: TGTGCCAGCTCGACTAGCGGCACAGATACGCAGTATTTT.

This clone appeared once. The chain joins TRBV18 to TRBJ1-1; the D gene is possibly TRBD1 (5 bases). CDR3 length equals 13 residues. V lost 5 bases, J lost 1 base, and 8 bases lay in between. Germline-derived CDR1 and CDR2 are KGHSH and LQKENI. Written as DNA, the CDR3 is TGTGCCAGCTCAGGGGGACCGAACACTGAAGCTTTCTTT. Translating gives CASSGGPNTEAFF.

CDR3: CASSQFTVQPYEQYF. In DNA form, the CDR3 reads TGTGCCAGCAGCCAATTCACCGTCCAGCCCTACGAGCAGTACTTC. The J gene is TRBJ2-7, the V gene TRBV14; D gene uncertain. Germline lookup yields CDR1 SGHDN and CDR2 FVKESK. The CDR3 consists of 15 residues. V was trimmed by 2 bases and J by 2 bases, leaving 13 bases between them.

The gene calls are TRBV25-1 and TRBJ2-3; 7 positions match TRBD2. CDR1 MGHDK and CDR2 SYGVNS come from the germline V gene. V shed 6 bases, J shed 1 base, and the junction held 4 bases outside the gene matches. The CDR3 runs to 14 residues. Here the CDR3 DNA reads TGTGCCAGCAGCGCCACTAGCGGCACAGATACGCAGTATTTT. This encodes CASSATSGTDTQYF.

This CDR3 is CASSQGGGLANTGELFF. CDR3 bases: TGTGCCAGCAGCCAAGGGGGAGGGCTAGCGAACACCGGGGAGCTGTTTTTT. V and J are TRBV9 and TRBJ2-2; tentative D call: TRBD2 (7 bases). The CDR3 runs to 17 residues. V was pared by 4 bases and J by 0 bases, with 16 bases between. The germline V gene encodes CDR1 SGDLS and CDR2 YYNGEE.

The sample holds one count of this clone. The chain combines TRBV29-1 with TRBJ2-7, with a weak D call TRBD2 (6 bases). Germline V gene sequence: CDR1 SQVTM, CDR2 ANQGSEA. V shed 7 bases and J shed 0 bases, with 7 bases lying between them. CDR3 length equals 11 residues. The CDR3 region has the DNA TGCAGCGGGAGGGACTCCTACGAGCAGTACTTC. As protein: CSGRDSYEQYF.

The chain has TRBV7-6 and TRBJ2-1, with D uncertain. The CDR3 totals 15 residues. V was pared by 1 base and J by 5 bases, with 12 bases between. Germline CDR1 and CDR2: SGHVS and FNYEAQ. DNA of the CDR3: TGTGCCAGCAGCTTAGACGTCGGGCTCCACAATGAGCAGTTCTTC. This translates into CASSLDVGLHNEQFF.

A single count supports this clone. In nucleotides, the CDR3 is TGCGCCAGCAGCCAACCGGGACAGGGAATAGATACGCAGTATTTT. Protein: CASSQPGQGIDTQYF. V is TRBV4-1 and J is TRBJ2-3; 9 bases line up with TRBD1. V was pared by 2 bases and J by 5 bases, with 5 bases of the junction left unmatched. Per the germline V gene, CDR1 is MGHRA and CDR2 is YSYEKL. CDR3 size: 15 residues.

This clone was picked up a small number of times. The rearrangement uses TRBV6-5 and TRBJ2-2; D ambiguous. This CDR3 is built from 12 residues. Germline CDR1 reads MNHEY; CDR2 reads SVGAGI. The germline V and J ends were trimmed by 6 bases and 5 bases, with 7 bases remaining between them. The CDR3 spells CASRLYTGELFF. Here the CDR3 DNA reads TGTGCCAGCAGGCTTTATACCGGGGAGCTGTTTTTT.

V usage is TRBV27 and J usage is TRBJ1-2, with unresolved D. CDR3 length: 13 residues. Germline assignment: CDR1 MNHEY and CDR2 SMNVEV (reference sequence). The V end lost 4 bases, the J end lost 0 bases, and 6 bases lay between the germline ends. DNA for the CDR3: TGTGCCAGCAGTTACCGAACTAACTATGGCTACACCTTC. This sequence encodes CASSYRTNYGYTF.

This clone was detected once. This chain joins TRBV14 and TRBJ2-1; 12 bases are a match to TRBD2. The CDR3 covers 16 residues. In germline, CDR1 is SGHDN, CDR2 FVKESK. V was clipped by 1 base and J by 8 bases; unmatched bases: 6. This chain's CDR3 is CASSQAGLAGSDEQFF. The CDR3 DNA is TGTGCCAGCAGCCAAGCGGGACTAGCGGGTTCTGATGAGCAGTTCTTC.

The chain is built from TRBV6-5 and TRBJ2-7; D unclear. V lost 8 bases and J 0 bases, leaving 14 bases between the germline ends. Germline V lookup: CDR1 MNHEY, CDR2 SVGAGI. The CDR3 has 14 residues. CDR3 in DNA: TGTGCCAGCCGTACGGGCCTTTACTCCTACGAGCAGTACTTC. It encodes CASRTGLYSYEQYF.

The chain is built from TRBV9 and TRBJ2-3; the D gene is possibly TRBD2 (5 bases). Germline-derived CDR1 and CDR2 are SGDLS and YYNGEE. V lost 0 bases to trimming and J lost 1 base, with 12 bases between them. This CDR3 has 16 residues. CDR3 sequence reads: CASSVAGGLGTDTQYF. The CDR3 DNA reads TGTGCCAGCAGCGTAGCAGGAGGTTTGGGCACAGATACGCAGTATTTT.

This clone is a singleton in its sample. V usage is TRBV4-2 and J usage is TRBJ2-7, with 11 bases lining up with TRBD2. The germline gives CDR1 LGHNA, CDR2 YNFKEQ. The CDR3 spans 20 residues. The V and J ends lost 0 bases and 4 bases, in that order; junction bases with no gene match: 17. For the CDR3, the DNA is TGTGCCAGCAGCCAAGAGATTAGAGGACTAGCGGGCCGAAGGGTGTACGAGCAGTACTTC. Residues: CASSQEIRGLAGRRVYEQYF.

The rearrangement joins TRBV2 to TRBJ2-5, with D possibly matching TRBD2 (6 bases). The CDR3 consists of 13 residues. Germline V lookup: CDR1 SNHLY, CDR2 FYNNEI. V lost 10 bases, J lost 3 bases, and 15 bases lay in between. The CDR3 sequence is CAIRVGEEETQYF. In DNA, the CDR3 is TGTGCCATCCGAGTGGGGGAGGAAGAGACCCAGTACTTC.

In its sample, this clone was seen a few times. The chain joins TRBV30 to TRBJ1-4, with D possibly being TRBD1 (5 bases). The V end was cut by 6 bases, the J end by 11 bases, with 19 bases between. The CDR3 sequence is 13 residues long. Germline loops: CDR1 GTSNPN, CDR2 SVGIG (reference sequence). The CDR3 DNA is TGTGCCTGTACCGGGACCGGGATTGGGAAACTGTTTTTT. Translating gives CACTGTGIGKLFF.